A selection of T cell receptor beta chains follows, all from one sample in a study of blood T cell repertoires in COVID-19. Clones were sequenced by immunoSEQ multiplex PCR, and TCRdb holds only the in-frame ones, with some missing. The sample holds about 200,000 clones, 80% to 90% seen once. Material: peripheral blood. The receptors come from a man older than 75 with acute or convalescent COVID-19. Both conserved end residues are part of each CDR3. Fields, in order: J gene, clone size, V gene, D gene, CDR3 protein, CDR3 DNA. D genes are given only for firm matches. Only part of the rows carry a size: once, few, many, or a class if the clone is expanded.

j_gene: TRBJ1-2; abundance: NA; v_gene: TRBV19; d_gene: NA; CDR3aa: CASSTGHNYGYTF; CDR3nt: TGTGCCAGTAGTACAGGCCATAACTATGGCTACACCTTC
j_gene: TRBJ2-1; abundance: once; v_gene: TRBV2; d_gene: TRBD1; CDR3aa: CASSRQGSEQFF; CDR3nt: TGTGCCAGCAGCAGACAGGGATCTGAGCAGTTCTTC
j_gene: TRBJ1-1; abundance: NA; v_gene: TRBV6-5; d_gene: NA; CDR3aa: CASSLTVNTEAFF; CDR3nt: TGTGCCAGCAGCCTCACAGTGAACACTGAAGCTTTCTTT
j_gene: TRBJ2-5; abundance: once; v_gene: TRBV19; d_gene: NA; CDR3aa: CASSSRVAGQETQYF; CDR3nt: TGTGCCAGTAGTAGTCGGGTGGCGGGGCAAGAGACCCAGTACTTC
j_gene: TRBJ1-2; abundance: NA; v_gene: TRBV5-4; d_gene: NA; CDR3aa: CASSLAGWTYGYTF; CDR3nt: TGTGCCAGCAGCCTTGCAGGGTGGACCTATGGCTACACCTTC
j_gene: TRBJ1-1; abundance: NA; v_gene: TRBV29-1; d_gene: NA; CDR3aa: CSVGAFNTEAFF; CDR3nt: TGCAGCGTTGGGGCTTTCAACACTGAAGCTTTCTTT
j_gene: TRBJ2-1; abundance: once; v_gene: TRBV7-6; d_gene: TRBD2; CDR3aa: CASSYIAGDLYNEQFF; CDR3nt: TGTGCCAGCAGCTACATAGCGGGAGACCTCTACAATGAGCAGTTCTTC
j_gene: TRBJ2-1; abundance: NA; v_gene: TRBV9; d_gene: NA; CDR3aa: CASSVVGGAGYNEQFF; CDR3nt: TGTGCCAGCAGCGTAGTTGGGGGGGCAGGATACAATGAGCAGTTCTTC
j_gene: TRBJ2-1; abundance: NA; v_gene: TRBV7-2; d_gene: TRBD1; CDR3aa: CASSLSGRQGGGEQFF; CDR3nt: TGTGCCAGCAGCTTATCCGGCCGACAGGGTGGGGGTGAGCAGTTCTTC
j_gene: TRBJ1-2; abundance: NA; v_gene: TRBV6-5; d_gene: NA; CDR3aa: CASRPTGGNYGYTF; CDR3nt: TGTGCCAGCAGGCCTACGGGGGGGAACTATGGCTACACCTTC
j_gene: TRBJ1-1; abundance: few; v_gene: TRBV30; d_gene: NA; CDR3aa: CAHRTRNGNTEAFF; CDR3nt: TGTGCCCACAGGACCCGCAACGGGAACACTGAAGCTTTCTTT
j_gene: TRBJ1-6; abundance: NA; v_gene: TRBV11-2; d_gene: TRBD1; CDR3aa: CASSLVGTGNSPLHF; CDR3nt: TGTGCCAGCAGCTTAGTAGGGACAGGGAATTCACCCCTCCACTTT
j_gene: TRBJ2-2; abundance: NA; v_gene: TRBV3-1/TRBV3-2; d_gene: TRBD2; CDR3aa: CASSQSGSGTGELFF; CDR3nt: TGTGCCAGCAGCCAGAGCGGGAGTGGTACCGGGGAGCTGTTTTTT
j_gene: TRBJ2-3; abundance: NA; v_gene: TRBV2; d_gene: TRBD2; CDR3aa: CASSGQAGRTDTQYF; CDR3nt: TGTGCCAGCAGTGGGCAAGCGGGACGCACAGATACGCAGTATTTT
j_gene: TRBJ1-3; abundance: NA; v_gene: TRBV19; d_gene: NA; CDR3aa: CASSLQGSGNTIYF; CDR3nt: TGTGCCAGTAGTCTTCAGGGTTCCGGAAACACCATATATTTT
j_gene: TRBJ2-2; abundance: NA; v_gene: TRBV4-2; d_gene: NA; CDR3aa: CASSQDLSDTGELFF; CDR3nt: TGTGCCAGCAGCCAAGATTTATCCGACACCGGGGAGCTGTTTTTT
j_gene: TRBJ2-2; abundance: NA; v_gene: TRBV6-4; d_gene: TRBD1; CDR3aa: CASRQGASTGELFF; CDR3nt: TGTGCCAGCAGACAGGGGGCGAGCACCGGGGAGCTGTTTTTT
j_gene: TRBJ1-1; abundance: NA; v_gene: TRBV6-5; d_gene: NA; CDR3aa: CASSYFRGGEAFF; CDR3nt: TGTGCCAGCAGTTACTTTCGGGGGGGGGAAGCTTTCTTT
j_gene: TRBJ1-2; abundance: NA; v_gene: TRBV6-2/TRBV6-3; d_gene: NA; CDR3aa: CASSYSPSQATNYGYTF; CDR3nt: TGTGCCAGCAGTTACTCCCCTTCACAGGCGACTAACTATGGCTACACCTTC
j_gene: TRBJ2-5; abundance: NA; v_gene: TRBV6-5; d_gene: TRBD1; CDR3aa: CASSYPGQGLGTQYF; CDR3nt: TGTGCCAGCAGTTACCCGGGACAGGGGCTGGGGACCCAGTACTTC
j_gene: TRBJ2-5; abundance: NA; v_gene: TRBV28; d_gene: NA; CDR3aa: CAGGGQPQETQYF; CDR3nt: TGTGCCGGCGGGGGACAACCCCAAGAGACCCAGTACTTC
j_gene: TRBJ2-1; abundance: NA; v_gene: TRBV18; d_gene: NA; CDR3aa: CASSPVWEAHYNEQFF; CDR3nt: TGTGCCAGCTCACCGGTTTGGGAGGCGCACTACAATGAGCAGTTCTTC
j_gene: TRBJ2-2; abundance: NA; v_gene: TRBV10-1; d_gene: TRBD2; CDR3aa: CASSDSLGTSGANTGELFF; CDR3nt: TGCGCCAGCAGTGACAGCTTAGGGACTAGCGGGGCGAACACCGGGGAGCTGTTTTTT
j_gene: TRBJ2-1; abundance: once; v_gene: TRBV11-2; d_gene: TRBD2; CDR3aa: CASTPVGLAGGREQFF; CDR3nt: TGTGCCAGCACACCCGTCGGACTAGCGGGAGGACGCGAGCAGTTCTTC
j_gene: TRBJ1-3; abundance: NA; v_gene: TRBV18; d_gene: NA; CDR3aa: CASSPGQGSWNTIYF; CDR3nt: TGTGCCAGCTCACCAGGGCAGGGGTCCTGGAACACCATATATTTT
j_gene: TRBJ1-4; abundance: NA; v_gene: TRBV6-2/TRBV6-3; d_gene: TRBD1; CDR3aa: CASSYSGQGNEKLFF; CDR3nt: TGTGCCAGCAGTTACTCGGGACAGGGAAATGAAAAACTGTTTTTT
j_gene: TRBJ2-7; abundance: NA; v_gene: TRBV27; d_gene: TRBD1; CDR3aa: CASTVGTGGYEQYF; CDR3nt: TGTGCCAGCACCGTTGGGACAGGGGGCTACGAGCAGTACTTC
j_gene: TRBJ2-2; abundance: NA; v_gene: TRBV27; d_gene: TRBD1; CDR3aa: CASSMLTDRGVRELFF; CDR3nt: TGTGCCAGCAGTATGTTAACGGACAGGGGAGTAAGGGAGCTGTTTTTT
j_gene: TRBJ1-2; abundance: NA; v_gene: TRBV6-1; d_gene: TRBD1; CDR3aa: CASSEARTGTGGAGRSYGYTF; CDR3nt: TGTGCCAGCAGTGAAGCCCGGACCGGGACAGGGGGCGCGGGGCGTTCCTATGGCTACACCTTC
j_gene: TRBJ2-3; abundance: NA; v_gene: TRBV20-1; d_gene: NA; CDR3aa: CTHGGRDTQYF; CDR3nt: TGCACCCACGGAGGGAGAGATACGCAGTATTTT
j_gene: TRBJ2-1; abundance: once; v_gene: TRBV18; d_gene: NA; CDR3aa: CASSTRTSIGNEQFF; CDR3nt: TGTGCCAGCTCCACGCGTACTAGCATAGGAAATGAGCAGTTCTTC
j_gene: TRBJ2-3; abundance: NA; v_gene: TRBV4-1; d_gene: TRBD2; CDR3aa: CASSQDLAGDTDTQYF; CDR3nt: TGCGCCAGCAGCCAAGATCTAGCGGGGGACACAGATACGCAGTATTTT
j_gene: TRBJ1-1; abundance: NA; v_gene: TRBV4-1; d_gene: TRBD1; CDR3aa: CASSQAGTVNTEAFF; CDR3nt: TGCGCCAGCAGCCAAGCCGGGACAGTTAACACTGAAGCTTTCTTT
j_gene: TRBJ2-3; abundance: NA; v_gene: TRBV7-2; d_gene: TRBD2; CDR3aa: CASSFQTSLTDTQYF; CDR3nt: TGTGCCAGCAGCTTCCAGACTAGCCTCACAGATACGCAGTATTTT
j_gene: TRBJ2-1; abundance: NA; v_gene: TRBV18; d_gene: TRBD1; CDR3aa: CASSPSGQGTNEQFF; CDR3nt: TGTGCCAGCTCACCATCCGGACAGGGTACGAATGAGCAGTTCTTC
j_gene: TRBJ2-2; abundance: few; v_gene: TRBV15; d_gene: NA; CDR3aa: CATSRDYSGELFF; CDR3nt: TGTGCCACCAGCAGAGATTACTCCGGGGAGCTGTTTTTT
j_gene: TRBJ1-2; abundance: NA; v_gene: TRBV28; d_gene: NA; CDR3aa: CASSSGLSGYGYTF; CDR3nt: TGTGCCAGCAGTTCAGGGCTTTCCGGCTATGGCTACACCTTC
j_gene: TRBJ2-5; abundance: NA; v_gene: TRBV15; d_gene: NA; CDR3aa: CATSRDRLAQETQYF; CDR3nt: TGTGCCACCAGCAGAGATCGGCTAGCGCAAGAGACCCAGTACTTC
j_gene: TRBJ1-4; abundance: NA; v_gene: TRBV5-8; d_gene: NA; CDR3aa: CASSSGQPTNEKLFF; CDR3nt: TGTGCCAGCAGCTCTGGACAACCAACTAATGAAAAACTGTTTTTT
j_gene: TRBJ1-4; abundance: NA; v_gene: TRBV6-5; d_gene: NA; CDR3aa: CASSLYLNPRGKLFF; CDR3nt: TGTGCCAGCAGCCTATACTTAAATCCGAGGGGGAAACTGTTTTTT
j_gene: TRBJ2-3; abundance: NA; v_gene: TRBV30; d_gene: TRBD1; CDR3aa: CAWGGQGDWDTQYF; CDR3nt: TGTGCCTGGGGGGGACAGGGGGATTGGGATACGCAGTATTTT
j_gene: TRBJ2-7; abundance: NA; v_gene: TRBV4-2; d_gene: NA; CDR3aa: CASSLTTSSYEQYF; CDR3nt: TGTGCCAGCAGCCTGACGACTAGCTCCTACGAGCAGTACTTC
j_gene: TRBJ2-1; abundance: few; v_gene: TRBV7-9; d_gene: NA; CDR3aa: CASSGTSFNEQFF; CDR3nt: TGTGCCAGCAGCGGTACTAGTTTCAATGAGCAGTTCTTC
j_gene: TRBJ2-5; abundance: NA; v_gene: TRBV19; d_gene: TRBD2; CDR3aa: CASTSKGLAGETQYF; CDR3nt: TGTGCCAGTACCTCTAAGGGGCTAGCGGGAGAGACCCAGTACTTC
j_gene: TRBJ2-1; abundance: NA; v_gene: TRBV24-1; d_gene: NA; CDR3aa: CATSGLAGGGAYNEQFF; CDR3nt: TGTGCCACCAGTGGCCTCGCAGGCGGGGGCGCCTACAATGAGCAGTTCTTC